This T cell receptor (beta chain) was identified in a study of patients and donors after allogeneic stem cell transplantation. The V gene end was trimmed by 8 bases and the J gene end by 6 bases; junction bases not matched to a gene: 13. The CDR3 is made up of 14 amino acids. From germline, CDR1 is ENHRY and CDR2 SYGVKD. TCRdb recomputed calls from the RT-PCR reads with MiXCR, one row per CDR3 protein. Seen here are about 960,000 distinct CDR3 sequences, roughly 18% observed once, and the top ten hold roughly 6%. The sample consisted of blood, either unsorted or a sorted T cell fraction (not recorded which). The rearrangement links TRBV10-3 to TRBJ2-7; 7 nucleotides align to TRBD2. The TCR comes from a human donor who was either an allogeneic HSCT recipient or a stem cell or donor lymphocyte infusion donor (not recorded which). It is not recorded whose cells these are; they may come from a transplant donor. The CDR3 nucleotides read TGTGCCATCGCGGGGGTCGGGACCCCCTCCGAGCAGTACTTC. This encodes CAIAGVGTPSEQYF.